This TCR beta chain came from a study of CD8 T cells in Susac syndrome. The RNA input was roughly 0.45 to 1 ug, and it was reverse transcribed with random hexamers. The amplification used immunoSEQ multiplex PCR on TCR beta CDR3; it spanned 54 Vbeta and 13 Jbeta. TCRdb called the immunoSEQ multiplex PCR reads again in MiXCR, with one record for every CDR3 protein. This table holds some 180,000 distinct CDR3 sequences, approximately 94% found once. This CDR3 region has 15 residues. V was clipped by 7 bases and J by 0 bases, with 14 bases between them. Looked up from germline, CDR1 is MDHEN and CDR2 is SYDVKM. Blood CD8+ and CD4+ T cells underwent high-throughput TCR beta sequencing. Bulk CD8+ and CD4+ cells came from magnetic negative isolation; CD8+ TEMRA by FACS. Findings and caveats of the study: It was acknowledged in the study that the number of individuals who were included in its TCR sequencing and HLA analysis was relatively small.

Regarding this clonotype: No antigen is known for it.

The TCR sequence derives from a human donor in good health. The V call is TRBV28, the J call TRBJ2-3; TRBD2 might be the D (6 bases). Source material: CD4+ T cells from PBMCs. CDR3 in amino acids: CASTLQGLSTDTQYF. The CDR3 DNA sequence: TGTGCCAGCACTCTTCAGGGACTGAGCACAGATACGCAGTATTTT.